The clone carrying this T cell receptor beta chain was counted a few times. The data were taken from a study of CD8+CD57+ T cells in acquired aplastic anemia. Template material for TCR beta VDJ and CDR3 profiling consisted of genomic DNA. TCRdb reprocessed the reads via MiXCR and lists one record per CDR3 protein. The sample lists some 190,000 distinct CDR3 sequences; approximately 49% were seen once. Looked up from germline, CDR1 is MNHEY and CDR2 is SMNVEV (reference sequence). The CDR3 is made up of 15 amino acids. After removal of 6 bases from V and 1 base from J, the junction contained 4 bases not matched to a gene.

This chain uses TRBV27 with TRBJ2-3; 10 nucleotides align to TRBD2. Sequences were obtained from sorted CD4+, CD8+, or CD8+CD57+ T cells (not recorded which) from PBMCs. The receptor was isolated from a human donor in good health. CDR3 DNA: TGTGCCAGCAGACCGGGGACTAGCGGCACAGATACGCAGTATTTT. Translating gives CASRPGTSGTDTQYF.